Following are 19 T cell receptor beta chains from one sample sequenced in a study of shared clonotypes between healthy human individuals. TCRdb's table, derived via immunoSEQ multiplex PCR, lists solely in-frame clones and lacks some. Among over 1.4 million clones listed, about 96% were seen once. The specimen sequenced was naive CD4+ T cells sorted from blood. Described subset: CD45RA+ positively selected. All receptors derive from a man aged 25 to 40 in good health.

The rearrangement joins TRBV19 to TRBJ2-3; no reliable D call. The V end lost 4 bases, the J end lost 2 bases, and 7 bases lay between the germline ends. The CDR3 extends over 13 amino acids. Germline CDR1 is LNHDA and CDR2 is SQIVND (reference sequence). The CDR3 bases are TGTGCCAGTAGTAACAGACCCACAGATACGCAGTATTTT. Protein sequence: CASSNRPTDTQYF.

Notes on this clone: At one end the junction does not follow the germline gene, possibly because of a read error. The chain links TRBV30 to TRBJ1-4; D gene unclear. The germline V gene has CDR1 GTSNPN and CDR2 SVGIG (reference sequence). The CDR3 length is 9 residues. For the CDR3, the DNA is TGTGCCTTTGGCGTCCCCCCTCTTTTT. It yields the protein CAFGVPPLF.

V usage is TRBV5-6 and J usage is TRBJ1-2; 8 positions agree with TRBD1. Germline V gene lookup returns CDR1 SGHDT and CDR2 YYEEEE. This CDR3 contains 17 residues. V trimming: 0 bases; J trimming: 0 bases; junction bases outside the gene matches: 7. DNA of the CDR3: TGTGCCAGCAGCTTGGCTAGGACAGGGCTATCTAACTATGGCTACACCTTC. It encodes CASSLARTGLSNYGYTF. Based on the CDR3 plus reference TRBV5-6 and TRBJ1-2, the full variable domain is DAGVTQSPTHLIKTRGQQVTLRCSPKSGHDTVSWYQQALGQGPQFIFQYYEEEERQRGNFPDRFSGHQFPNYSSELNVNALLLGDSALYLCASSLARTGLSNYGYTFGSGTRLTVV.

The rearrangement joins TRBV5-1 to TRBJ1-4; the D is unclear. Germline V CDR1 and CDR2: SGHRS, YFSETQ. V was pared by 6 bases and J by 1 base, with 10 bases between. The CDR3 length is 14 residues. The CDR3 is CASKPGLTNEKLFF. CDR3 nucleotide sequence: TGCGCCAGCAAACCAGGTCTAACTAATGAAAAACTGTTTTTT.

The chain couples TRBV10-3 to TRBJ2-7, with D perhaps given as TRBD1 or TRBD2 (6 bases each). CDR1 is ENHRY, CDR2 SYGVKD, per germline. V lost 0 bases and J lost 4, with 10 bases in between. CDR3 length: 14 residues. CDR3 DNA sequence: TGTGCCATCAGTGAGTCGGAGGGGGTTTACGAGCAGTACTTC. Residues: CAISESEGVYEQYF.

The gene calls are TRBV2 and TRBJ2-5, with a weak D call TRBD2 (5 bases). From germline, CDR1 is SNHLY and CDR2 FYNNEI. The germline V and J ends were trimmed by 8 bases and 5 bases, with 18 bases remaining between them. This CDR3 has 14 amino acids. CDR3 DNA: TGTGCCAGCGGGAGCGACTTAATCGGGGAGACCCAGTACTTC. The encoded protein is CASGSDLIGETQYF.

This chain joins TRBV19 and TRBJ1-4; D not certain. CDR1 is LNHDA, CDR2 SQIVND, per germline (reference sequence). The CDR3 runs to 12 residues. Deletions cut 7 bases from V and 7 bases from J, with 10 bases between. This CDR3 is CASTSWSEKLFF. The CDR3 nucleotides are TGTGCCAGTACCTCGTGGAGTGAAAAACTGTTTTTT.

The rearrangement uses TRBV11-2 and TRBJ1-3; the D is unclear. The CDR3 contains 15 residues. Germline V lookup: CDR1 SGHAT, CDR2 FQNNGV. Deletions cut 1 base from V and 1 base from J, with 8 bases between. CDR3 sequence (DNA): TGTGCCAGCAGCTTAGGTCTCTCGTCTGGAAACACCATATATTTT. Its translation: CASSLGLSSGNTIYF.

This clone occurred a few times. Here the CDR3 reads CSVRQGAEAFF. CDR3 nucleotides: TGCAGCGTTCGACAGGGGGCCGAAGCTTTCTTT. The gene calls are TRBV29-1 and TRBJ1-1; 10 bases are shared with TRBD1. V lost 5 bases, J lost 8 bases, and 2 bases stayed unmatched. From germline, CDR1 is SQVTM and CDR2 ANQGSEA. The CDR3 loop spans 11 amino acids. Complete variable domain (other parts from reference TRBV29-1 and TRBJ1-1): SAVISQKPSRDICQRGTSLTIQCQVDSQVTMMFWYRQQPGQSLTLIATANQGSEATYESGFVIDKFPISRPNLTFSTLTVSNMSPEDSSIYLCSVRQGAEAFFGQGTRLTVV.

This clone has only one observation. The chain couples TRBV10-1 to TRBJ2-1, with 12 bases aligning to TRBD2. The V gene's germline CDR1 is WNHNN and CDR2 SYGVQD (reference sequence). V was clipped by 6 bases and J by 6 bases; unmatched bases: 6. The CDR3 spans 15 residues. The CDR3 loop is CASSARLAGANEQFF. As DNA, the CDR3 is TGCGCCAGCAGCGCGCGACTAGCGGGAGCCAATGAGCAGTTCTTC.

The chain joins TRBV29-1 to TRBJ1-1; 12 positions match TRBD1. Trimming took 1 base from V and 0 from J; bases not matched to a gene: 15. The CDR3 sequence is 20 residues long. CDR1 SQVTM and CDR2 ANQGSEA come from the germline V gene. CDR3 in amino acids: CSVEVVWVGDRGRVNTEAFF. The CDR3 DNA sequence: TGCAGCGTTGAAGTAGTCTGGGTCGGGGACAGGGGGCGGGTGAACACTGAAGCTTTCTTT. Using reference TRBV29-1 and TRBJ1-1 for the parts outside the CDR3, the full variable domain is SAVISQKPSRDICQRGTSLTIQCQVDSQVTMMFWYRQQPGQSLTLIATANQGSEATYESGFVIDKFPISRPNLTFSTLTVSNMSPEDSSIYLCSVEVVWVGDRGRVNTEAFFGQGTRLTVV.

The rearrangement joins TRBV6-5 to TRBJ2-7; 11 bases map to TRBD2. Germline CDR1 MNHEY, CDR2 SVGAGI. This CDR3 has 15 amino acids. With 6 bases clipped from V and 2 bases from J, the junction kept 6 bases outside the gene matches. CDR3 coding DNA: TGTGCCAGCAGAAAGGGACTAGCGGCAACCTACGAGCAGTACTTC. It specifies CASRKGLAATYEQYF.

About this clone itself: This CDR3 is also generated by other DNA sequences in the sample. This chain joins TRBV5-1 and TRBJ2-1; 14 bases fit TRBD2. The CDR3 has 15 residues. After removal of 3 bases from V and 6 bases from J, the junction contained 2 bases not matched to a gene. The germline V gene encodes CDR1 SGHRS and CDR2 YFSETQ. CDR3 protein: CASSSGTSGSNEQFF. Written as DNA, the CDR3 is TGCGCCAGCAGCTCCGGGACTAGCGGGAGCAATGAGCAGTTCTTC.

The chain recombines TRBV6-5 with TRBJ2-3, with D possibly matching TRBD2 (7 bases). The V and J ends lost 6 bases and 0 bases respectively, with 10 bases between them. Germline CDR1 and CDR2: MNHEY and SVGAGI. This CDR3 has 14 residues. CDR3 in amino acids: CASRGGLSTDTQYF. As DNA, the CDR3 is TGTGCCAGCAGGGGGGGGCTTAGCACAGATACGCAGTATTTT.

V and J are TRBV27 and TRBJ2-1, with D hard to call. The germline CDR1 and CDR2 sequences are MNHEY and SMNVEV (reference sequence). The V end lost 0 bases, the J end lost 6 bases, and 6 bases lay between the germline ends. The CDR3 has 13 residues. CDR3 sequence (DNA): TGTGCCAGCAGTTTATCGGGAAGCAATGAGCAGTTCTTC. Its translation is CASSLSGSNEQFF.

A single count supports this clone. This chain connects TRBV9 to TRBJ2-2; D possibly corresponds to TRBD1 (5 bases). CDR3 size: 12 residues. Per germline, CDR1 SGDLS and CDR2 YYNGEE. With 4 bases removed from V and 7 bases from J, the gap between germline ends came to 8 bases. In DNA, the CDR3 is TGTGCCAGCAGCCAAGGGGTCGGGGAGCTGTTTTTT. It codes for CASSQGVGELFF.

This chain joins TRBV10-3 and TRBJ2-3, with a possible D match to TRBD1 (6 bases). V was clipped by 7 bases and J by 1 base, with 15 bases between them. The CDR3 covers 15 residues. CDR1 is ENHRY, CDR2 SYGVKD, per germline. The CDR3, as DNA: TGTGCCATCACACAGGGACCTCCGGGCACAGATACGCAGTATTTT. It specifies CAITQGPPGTDTQYF.

The chain links TRBV18 to TRBJ2-1; 8 bases are shared with TRBD2. V dropped 0 bases and J dropped 3; count of bases not matched to a gene: 4. The CDR3 is 16 amino acids. The germline V gene has CDR1 KGHSH and CDR2 LQKENI. In DNA, the CDR3 is TGTGCCAGCTCACCACCCGCTAGCGGGCGCTACAATGAGCAGTTCTTC. This codes for CASSPPASGRYNEQFF.

The genes are TRBV7-8 and TRBJ2-3, with D perhaps matching TRBD1 (8 bases). Germline V gene sequence: CDR1 SGHVS, CDR2 FQNEAQ. This CDR3 contains 17 residues. With 5 bases removed from V and 4 bases from J, the gap between germline ends came to 22 bases. The CDR3 sequence: CASSRPQGGGPSDTQYF. The CDR3 DNA reads TGTGCCAGCAGCCGACCACAGGGGGGAGGGCCCTCAGATACGCAGTATTTT.